The rows below give T cell receptor beta chains drawn from one sample of a study of blood T cell repertoires in COVID-19. Assay used: immunoSEQ multiplex PCR; TCRdb lists only in-frame clones, some missing. The data contain 55,000 to 85,000 clones, about 80% of them seen just once; the ten biggest clones take up 0.83%. The sequencing sample was made of peripheral blood. Source of these receptors: a woman in her 70s with acute or convalescent COVID-19. Each CDR3 is given with its conserved first and last residue. Each record gives: J gene, clone size, D gene, V gene, CDR3 length, CDR3 DNA, CDR3 protein. A D gene is named only where the DNA matches it firmly. Size is stated for part of the rows, as once, few or many counts, or as a class when the clone is expanded.

J: TRBJ1-4; size: NA; D: NA; V: TRBV6-6; length: 12; DNA: TGTGCCAGCAGTTACTCAGCTGAAAAACTGTTTTTT; CDR3: CASSYSAEKLFF
J: TRBJ2-4; size: NA; D: NA; V: TRBV6-5; length: 14; DNA: TGTGCCGCTGTGGGGAGAGTGTCCAAAAACATTCAGTACTTC; CDR3: CAAVGRVSKNIQYF
J: TRBJ2-3; size: NA; D: TRBD2; V: TRBV7-3; length: 16; DNA: TGTGCCAGCAGCCTCCATACTAGCGGGAGTACAGATACGCAGTATTTT; CDR3: CASSLHTSGSTDTQYF
J: TRBJ1-4; size: few; D: NA; V: TRBV29-1; length: 14; DNA: TGCAGCGTTCTGTCGGACACAACTAATGAAAAACTGTTTTTT; CDR3: CSVLSDTTNEKLFF
J: TRBJ1-2; size: NA; D: TRBD1; V: TRBV4-2; length: 14; DNA: TGTGCCAGCAGCCGTGTACAGGGGGCGTATGGCTACACCTTC; CDR3: CASSRVQGAYGYTF
J: TRBJ1-5; size: NA; D: NA; V: TRBV28; length: 12; DNA: TGTGCCACCGCCGTATCCGGTCAGCCCCAGCATTTT; CDR3: CATAVSGQPQHF
J: TRBJ1-1; size: once; D: NA; V: TRBV5-1; length: 13; DNA: TGCGCCAGCAGCTTGTCAATGAACACTGAAGCTTTCTTT; CDR3: CASSLSMNTEAFF
J: TRBJ2-5; size: NA; D: TRBD2; V: TRBV6-5; length: 13; DNA: TGTGCCAGCAGCCCCGGGGGGCAAGAGACCCAGTACTTC; CDR3: CASSPGGQETQYF
J: TRBJ1-1; size: few; D: NA; V: TRBV12-3/TRBV12-4; length: 13; DNA: TGTGCCAGCAGTTTCGGGGAGAACACTGAAGCTTTCTTT; CDR3: CASSFGENTEAFF
J: TRBJ1-1; size: NA; D: TRBD1; V: TRBV5-1; length: 13; DNA: TGCGCCAGCAGCGGGACAGTTACCACTGAAGCTTTCTTT; CDR3: CASSGTVTTEAFF
J: TRBJ2-7; size: NA; D: NA; V: TRBV7-2; length: 14; DNA: TGTGCCAGCAGCTCGAAACGAACATCGATCGAGCAGTACTTC; CDR3: CASSSKRTSIEQYF
J: TRBJ1-2; size: NA; D: NA; V: TRBV7-2; length: 14; DNA: TGTGCCAGCAGCTTGGACACAGGGCCCTATGGCTACACCTTC; CDR3: CASSLDTGPYGYTF
J: TRBJ2-1; size: few; D: NA; V: TRBV12-3/TRBV12-4; length: 13; DNA: TGTGCCAGCAGTCTTTACGGCTACAATGAGCAGTTCTTC; CDR3: CASSLYGYNEQFF
J: TRBJ2-7; size: NA; D: NA; V: TRBV3-1/TRBV3-2; length: 15; DNA: TGTGCCAGCAGCCAATGGCGTATTGACAGCTACGAGCAGTACTTC; CDR3: CASSQWRIDSYEQYF
J: TRBJ2-1; size: NA; D: NA; V: TRBV2; length: 17; DNA: TGTGCCAGCAGCGACGTTCTAGCGCAAAGCTCCTACAATGAGCAGTTCTTC; CDR3: CASSDVLAQSSYNEQFF
J: TRBJ2-7; size: once; D: TRBD1; V: TRBV27; length: 15; DNA: TGTGCCAGCAAAACCGCCGGGACAGGGATAACGGAGCAGTACTTC; CDR3: CASKTAGTGITEQYF
J: TRBJ1-6; size: NA; D: TRBD1; V: TRBV11-2; length: 17; DNA: TGTGCCAGCAGCTTAACTGGGACAGCCTTATATAATTCACCCCTCCACTTT; CDR3: CASSLTGTALYNSPLHF
J: TRBJ1-5; size: NA; D: NA; V: TRBV6-2/TRBV6-3; length: 15; DNA: TGTGCCAGCAGTACCCGACAGAGTGGGGATCAGCCCCAGCATTTT; CDR3: CASSTRQSGDQPQHF
J: TRBJ1-4; size: NA; D: NA; V: TRBV3-1/TRBV3-2; length: 15; DNA: TGTGCCAGCAGCCAAGATCCAGGGAATAGGGAAAAACTGTTTTTT; CDR3: CASSQDPGNREKLFF
J: TRBJ2-1; size: few; D: NA; V: TRBV21-1; length: 16; DNA: TGTGCCAGCAGCGCCCTGACTAGGCGGCCCAACAATGAGCAGTTCTTC; CDR3: CASSALTRRPNNEQFF
J: TRBJ1-3; size: NA; D: NA; V: TRBV5-1; length: 16; DNA: TGCGCCAGCAGCTTGGAGTGGTCGAGCTCTGGAAACACCATATATTTT; CDR3: CASSLEWSSSGNTIYF
J: TRBJ2-3; size: few; D: TRBD2; V: TRBV18; length: 17; DNA: TGTGCCAGCTCGCCTAGGACTAGCCTTGTGAGCACAGATACGCAGTATTTT; CDR3: CASSPRTSLVSTDTQYF
J: TRBJ2-5; size: NA; D: NA; V: TRBV18; length: 12; DNA: TGTGCCAGCTCACCTGAACCGGGGACCCAGTACTTC; CDR3: CASSPEPGTQYF
J: TRBJ1-4; size: NA; D: TRBD1; V: TRBV27; length: 15; DNA: TGTGCCAGCAACACAGGGGGCAAGTTCGGTGAAAAACTGTTTTTT; CDR3: CASNTGGKFGEKLFF
J: TRBJ2-1; size: NA; D: TRBD2; V: TRBV4-1; length: 16; DNA: TGCGCCAGCAGCCAAACGACTAGCGGGACTCACAATGAGCAGTTCTTC; CDR3: CASSQTTSGTHNEQFF
J: TRBJ1-2; size: NA; D: NA; V: TRBV19; length: 14; DNA: TGTGCCAGTAGTATGGAGGCCCCCTTCTATGGCTACACCTTC; CDR3: CASSMEAPFYGYTF
J: TRBJ1-5; size: NA; D: TRBD1; V: TRBV27; length: 14; DNA: TGTGCCAGCAGCTCACAGGGGGCTGGTCAGCCCCAGCATTTT; CDR3: CASSSQGAGQPQHF
J: TRBJ2-7; size: NA; D: TRBD2; V: TRBV13; length: 15; DNA: TGTGCCAGCAGCCTCGGGACTAGCTCTGTCTACGAGCAGTACTTC; CDR3: CASSLGTSSVYEQYF
J: TRBJ2-7; size: NA; D: NA; V: TRBV10-3; length: 13; DNA: TGTGCCATCAACACGGACAGTACCTACGAGCAGTACTTC; CDR3: CAINTDSTYEQYF
J: TRBJ1-6; size: NA; D: NA; V: TRBV7-2; length: 16; DNA: TGTGCCAGCAGCTTACAGGGAAAACCCTATAATTCACCCCTCCACTTT; CDR3: CASSLQGKPYNSPLHF
J: TRBJ2-3; size: NA; D: NA; V: TRBV3-1/TRBV3-2; length: 12; DNA: TGTGCCAGCAGCCAAGCACAAGGAGCGCAGTATTTT; CDR3: CASSQAQGAQYF
J: TRBJ1-2; size: NA; D: NA; V: TRBV25-1; length: 14; DNA: TGTGCCAGCAGTCCCCAGGGACTTAACTATGGCTACACCTTC; CDR3: CASSPQGLNYGYTF
J: TRBJ2-5; size: NA; D: NA; V: TRBV6-5; length: 15; DNA: TGTGCCAGCAGTTACTCGATTCAGGGTGGAGAGACCCAGTACTTC; CDR3: CASSYSIQGGETQYF
J: TRBJ2-7; size: NA; D: TRBD2; V: TRBV9; length: 15; DNA: TGTGCCAGCAGCATTGGGACTAGCGGATCCTACGAGCAGTACTTC; CDR3: CASSIGTSGSYEQYF
J: TRBJ1-5; size: few; D: NA; V: TRBV7-2; length: 15; DNA: TGTGCCAGCAGCCAGGGGAGGGCCTTCAATCAGCCCCAGCATTTT; CDR3: CASSQGRAFNQPQHF
J: TRBJ1-4; size: once; D: TRBD1; V: TRBV19; length: 15; DNA: TGTGCCAGTAGTACCGGGACAGGGCAAGGGGAAAAACTGTTTTTT; CDR3: CASSTGTGQGEKLFF
J: TRBJ1-4; size: NA; D: NA; V: TRBV5-4; length: 13; DNA: TGTGCCAGCGGCCGGGGGAGCAATGAAAAACTGTTTTTT; CDR3: CASGRGSNEKLFF
J: TRBJ2-2; size: NA; D: TRBD1; V: TRBV3-1/TRBV3-2; length: 17; DNA: TGTGCCAGCAGCCCACCACCGGGACAGGGCCCCCCCGGGGAGCTGTTTTTT; CDR3: CASSPPPGQGPPGELFF
J: TRBJ2-7; size: NA; D: NA; V: TRBV20-1; length: 11; DNA: TGCAGTGCTAGTCCCCTCTACGAGCAGTACTTC; CDR3: CSASPLYEQYF
J: TRBJ2-1; size: NA; D: TRBD1; V: TRBV2; length: 17; DNA: TGTGCCAGCTCTTCACGCGGTCTGGGACAGGGTCTCAATGAGCAGTTCTTC; CDR3: CASSSRGLGQGLNEQFF